A single T cell receptor (beta chain) is shown here with its context. Its antigen is currently unknown. One end of the junction is discordant with germline, which a read error may explain. Lysates of CMV-infected fibroblasts at 10 ug/mL stimulated these cells. Sorting selected CD4+ T cells upregulating both CD40 ligand and CD69. The immunoSEQ assay was version 4, run in survey mode. Genomic DNA was diluted to 10 ng/uL, up to about 1 ug per sample. Here immunoSEQ multiplex PCR was the method, and the copy in TCRdb shows in-frame clones only, minus some. The sample lists under 15,000 clones; roughly 70% were seen once. The data were taken from a study of persistence of HIV-infected CD4 T cells. Study-wide points: Compared with CD3/CD28-stimulated cells, CMV- and Gag-responding cells showed lower TCRbeta richness.

The TCR sequence derives from an adult man with HIV who was CMV-seropositive. This material consisted of CD4+ T cells sorted from PBMCs after approximately 20-hour stimulation, taken from a patient who received antiretroviral therapy.

The CDR3 sequence is CASSLEDSGANVLTF. CDR3 coding DNA: TGTGCCAGTAGTTTAGAGGACTCTGGGGCCAACGTCCTGACTTTC. The chain joins TRBV19 to TRBJ2-6; D unresolved. CDR1 and CDR2 from the germline V gene are LNHDA and SQIVND (reference sequence). The CDR3 runs 15 residues.